This TCR beta chain is drawn from a study of CD8 T cells in ankylosing spondylitis (dated by TCRdb to 2017 to 2019). About the study as a whole: The study profiled T cell receptor beta repertoires in healthy donors and ankylosing spondylitis patients to find disease-linked TCR variants. The whole study cohort included 95 to 130 healthy donors and around 24 ankylosing spondylitis patients. Peripheral blood was sampled, and synovial fluid was additionally collected from ankylosing spondylitis patients. On the study overall, not on this receptor specifically: Some motif variants had previously been reported in the synovial fluid and blood of reactive arthritis patients, which suggests shared mechanisms of disease initiation. In peripheral blood, the disease-linked clones were found at relatively low frequencies and had a CD8+ phenotype. Blood from ankylosing spondylitis patients appeared to be characterized by a TCR beta motif composed of about eight highly homologous amino acid variants. The disease-linked clones were reported to be significantly enriched in matched synovial fluid samples from ankylosing spondylitis patients.

The listed sequencing device is Illumina HiSeq 2500. Quantitative 5'-RACE with molecular barcodes was used to prepare TCR beta libraries. Turning to the authors' computational methods: To identify disease-linked TCR variants, a new computational method was used, one built on a probabilistic model of VDJ rearrangement. TCRdb passed the public sequencing reads through fastp at Q25 and MiXCR, retaining productive beta sequences. Every CDR3 protein is listed once, alongside the most common genes and DNA of its rows. The V and J calls and clone size are TCRdb's, not the authors'. This sample comprises about 220,000 distinct CDR3 sequences, 10% of them detected only once. Under 25% of the sample is held by the ten biggest clonotypes. In regard to this clonotype: No cognate antigen has been identified for it. No clone much larger than this one lies a single base away; base qualities are absent.

Trimmed from V: 3 bases; trimmed from J: 6 bases; junction bases lacking a gene match: 8. CDR3 length: 16 amino acids, cysteine to phenylalanine. Just CDR3 DNA is preserved here, 48 bases in frame from base 1. According to the germline V gene, CDR1 reads SGHRS and CDR2 reads YFSETQ. The sequenced sample consisted of blood, either unsorted or a sorted T cell fraction (not recorded which). This TCR was recovered from a male donor with ankylosing spondylitis or in good health (not recorded which). The V and J genes are TRBV5-1 and TRBJ2-1, with 11 bases in between that match TRBD1. The nucleotides are TGCGCCAGCAGCTCGAGCGGGACAGGGGGTTTCAATGAGCAGTTCTTC. This is translated as CASSSSGTGGFNEQFF.